This TCR beta chain came from a study of blood T cell repertoires in COVID-19. Study context: Collection of acute and convalescent COVID-19 samples took place in the United States, Italy and Spain. T cells, B-cell-depleted T cells, or PBMCs supplied cDNA or gDNA.

CDR3 size: 13 residues. V lost 6 bases, J lost 5 bases, and 5 bases stayed unmatched. Germline lookup yields CDR1 MNHEY and CDR2 SMNVEV (reference sequence). The authors' processing: Estimated nucleated cell counts came from reference gene primer amplification. Sequencing was performed with immunoSEQ multiplex PCR; in TCRdb, only in-frame clones are kept and a portion is missing. Clone size and V and J calls were adopted from that table, with D and trimming inferred from the DNA. The sample contains tens of thousands of clones, around three quarters of which appear only once. The source material was peripheral blood. The clonotype originates from a human donor in a cohort sampled during active COVID-19. V gene TRBV27 combines with J gene TRBJ2-7; 9 nucleotides align to TRBD1. The CDR3 DNA sequence: TGTGCCAGCAGGGGACAGGGAAAGAACGAGCAGTACTTC. It encodes CASRGQGKNEQYF.